These 22 T cell receptor beta chains share one sample of origin, sequenced in a study of early T cells in non-severe SARS-CoV-2 infection. A single record per CDR3 protein comes from TCRdb applying MiXCR to the 5' RACE reads. The table records under 80,000 distinct CDR3 sequences, around 10% of them present only once. Sequencing input: whole blood. The receptors originated from an adult who was a healthcare worker with PCR-confirmed SARS-CoV-2 infection or an uninfected control (not recorded which).

This clonotype was detected ten times or more. The gene calls are TRBV30 and TRBJ1-5; D is uncertain. CDR1 and CDR2 (germline): GTSNPN, SVGIG (reference sequence). Trimming took off 0 bases at V and 4 bases at J, with 7 bases between the two ends. The CDR3 has 13 residues. CDR3 in DNA: TGTGCCTGGAGTGTTGAGACTAATCAGCCCCAGCATTTT. As protein: CAWSVETNQPQHF.

In its sample, this clonotype was seen many times. This sequence joins TRBV20-1 and TRBJ1-2, with D tentatively TRBD1 (5 bases). This CDR3 is 13 amino acids long. The V and J ends lost 3 bases and 0 bases respectively, with 8 bases between them. The V gene's germline CDR1 is DFQATT and CDR2 SNEGSKA (reference sequence). The CDR3 spells CSASATANYGYTF. The CDR3 nucleotides read TGCAGTGCTAGTGCGACAGCTAACTATGGCTACACCTTC.

This clonotype was counted many times. The gene calls are TRBV25-1 and TRBJ1-2, with no clear D. This CDR3 has 13 residues. V shed 1 base and J shed 4 bases, with 7 bases lying between them. Germline CDR1 is MGHDK and CDR2 is SYGVNS. The CDR3 DNA follows: TGTGCCAGCAGTGAATCAAATTCCTATGGCTACACCTTC. Protein product: CASSESNSYGYTF.

There are many counts of this clonotype. The chain joins TRBV12-3 or TRBV12-4 to TRBJ2-7, with 8 bases aligning to TRBD2. The CDR3 is 15 amino acids. The V segment lost 5 bases and the J segment 5 bases; nucleotides outside the gene matches: 11. The CDR3 nucleotides are TGTGCCAGCAGTCCCTCCCGGGGGGGGCGCAACGAGCAGTACTTC. Amino acids: CASSPSRGGRNEQYF.

The sample holds many counts of this clonotype. V usage is TRBV3-1 and J usage is TRBJ2-4; 7 nucleotides agree with TRBD2. CDR3 length: 17 amino acids. Germline assignment: CDR1 LGHDT and CDR2 YNNKEL (reference sequence). The ends lost 0 bases at V and 6 bases at J; junction bases unmatched: 11. CDR3: CASSQEGLAAGRNIQYF. The CDR3 coding sequence is TGTGCCAGCAGCCAAGAAGGGCTAGCGGCCGGGAGAAACATTCAGTACTTC.

The V gene is TRBV28, the J gene TRBJ2-5; tentatively, D is TRBD1 (5 bases). V lost 6 bases and J 1 base, leaving 9 bases between the germline ends. CDR3 length equals 13 residues. Germline V gives CDR1 MDHEN, CDR2 SYDVKM. The CDR3 DNA follows: TGTGCCAGCAGCGACAGCGTCCAAGAGACCCAGTACTTC. Its protein is CASSDSVQETQYF.

Comments on this clonotype: The final CDR3 position lacks the conserved phenylalanine or tryptophan, pointing to a likely read error. In DNA, the CDR3 is TGTGCCAGCAGTTCGGGTGGGGCCAGGGAGAGGTACAATGAGCAGTTCTAC. Its translation is CASSSGGARERYNEQFY. The chain combines TRBV28 with TRBJ2-1, with D perhaps assigned TRBD1 or TRBD2 (5 bases each). CDR3 length equals 17 residues. Germline values: CDR1 MDHEN, CDR2 SYDVKM. V lost 4 bases and J 4 bases, leaving 20 bases between the germline ends.

This clonotype was recorded at least ten times. The CDR3 protein is CGFQGASDTQYF. CDR3 nucleotide sequence: TGCGGATTTCAGGGGGCGTCAGATACGCAGTATTTT. The rearrangement joins TRBV29-1 to TRBJ2-3; TRBD1 matches at 8 bases. The CDR3 is 12 residues long. CDR1 is SQVTM, CDR2 ANQGSEA, per germline.

The rearrangement uses TRBV7-9 and TRBJ2-2; perhaps TRBD1 as D (5 bases). Trimming took off 4 bases at V and 5 bases at J, with 8 bases between the two ends. Germline lookup yields CDR1 SEHNR and CDR2 FQNEAQ (reference sequence). The CDR3 contains 13 residues. The CDR3 DNA sequence: TGTGCCAGCAGCTCTCGACAGACCGGGGAGCTGTTTTTT. Encoded protein: CASSSRQTGELFF.

The J gene is TRBJ2-3, the V gene TRBV7-9, with D uncertain. Germline CDR1 is SEHNR and CDR2 is FQNEAQ (reference sequence). This CDR3 contains 13 residues. Trimming shortened V by 3 bases and J by 1 base, and 5 bases separated the two germline ends. CDR3 sequence: CASSFQRTDTQYF. The CDR3 DNA sequence: TGTGCCAGCAGCTTTCAACGCACAGATACGCAGTATTTT.

This chain uses TRBV11-1 with TRBJ2-7; possible D gene TRBD1, 5 bases. The CDR3 has 12 residues. Trimming stripped 5 bases from V and 5 bases from J, with 10 bases between. Germline CDR1 is SGHAT and CDR2 is FQDESV (reference sequence). The CDR3 nucleotides are TGTGCCAGCAGCCTCGACAGTCACGAGCAGTACTTC. It yields the protein CASSLDSHEQYF.

This clonotype was counted a few times. The chain is built from TRBV7-9 and TRBJ2-5, with 10 bases lining up with TRBD2. Germline-derived CDR1 and CDR2 are SEHNR and FQNEAQ (reference sequence). The CDR3 extends over 15 amino acids. The trim removed 3 bases at V and 2 bases at J, leaving 3 bases unmatched. CDR3 DNA: TGTGCCAGCAGCTTTAGCGGGAGGCCGCAAGAGACCCAGTACTTC. Its translation is CASSFSGRPQETQYF.

In its sample, this clonotype was seen many times. The chain couples TRBV5-4 to TRBJ2-6; D remains unclear. The germline CDR1 and CDR2 sequences are SGHNT and YYREEE (reference sequence). The CDR3 contains 16 residues. Trimming pared 4 bases from V and 0 bases from J, leaving 11 bases between. The CDR3 spells CASSGYRRSGANVLTF. CDR3 bases: TGTGCCAGCAGCGGTTACAGACGCTCTGGGGCCAACGTCCTGACTTTC.

Many counts were recorded for this clonotype. This sequence joins TRBV27 and TRBJ2-2, with D perhaps matching TRBD2 (6 bases). The CDR3 contains 13 residues. Germline V gives CDR1 MNHEY, CDR2 SMNVEV (reference sequence). The CDR3 region is CAVGRTNTGELFF. The CDR3, as DNA: TGTGCAGTGGGGAGGACGAACACCGGGGAGCTGTTTTTT.

This clonotype has at least ten counts. The chain joins TRBV3-1 to TRBJ1-3; TRBD1 might be the D (5 bases). Germline V gene sequence: CDR1 LGHDT, CDR2 YNNKEL (reference sequence). The CDR3 spans 14 residues. The CDR3 sequence: CATRGTGPGNTIYF. CDR3 nucleotides: TGTGCTACCCGGGGAACGGGACCTGGAAACACCATATATTTT.

Many counts were recorded for this clonotype. The chain combines TRBV7-6 with TRBJ2-2; 7 positions match TRBD1. Trimming cost V 6 bases and J 0 bases; bases outside gene matches: 7. Germline CDR1 reads SGHVS; CDR2 reads FNYEAQ. This CDR3 contains 16 residues. The CDR3 DNA reads as TGTGCCAGCAGTTTGGGACAGCGCACGAACACCGGGGAGCTGTTTTTT. Protein product: CASSLGQRTNTGELFF.

This clonotype showed up just a few times. The rearrangement links TRBV10-3 to TRBJ2-7; possibly TRBD1 for D (6 bases). The CDR3 loop spans 14 amino acids. The germline V gene encodes CDR1 ENHRY and CDR2 SYGVKD. Trimming took off 6 bases at V and 6 bases at J, with 18 bases between the two ends. The CDR3 nucleotides are TGTGCCATCAGCCTTAATCCGACAGGCCTCGAGCAGTACTTC. Its protein product is CAISLNPTGLEQYF.

This clonotype came up a few times. V usage is TRBV19 and J usage is TRBJ2-6; weak D call: TRBD1 (5 bases). Germline V gene lookup returns CDR1 LNHDA and CDR2 SQIVND (reference sequence). CDR3 length: 16 residues. Between the trimmed V and J ends, which lost 3 bases and 4 bases, there was a span of 13 bases. The CDR3 DNA follows: TGTGCCAGTAGTATGTATCAGGGTCTGGGGGCCAACGTCCTGACTTTC. It specifies CASSMYQGLGANVLTF.

The sample holds many counts of this clonotype. V is TRBV10-2 and J is TRBJ2-2, with 7 bases that match TRBD1. CDR3 length: 14 amino acids. The germline V gene encodes CDR1 WSHSY and CDR2 SAAADI. The V gene end was trimmed by 4 bases and the J gene end by 6 bases; junction bases not matched to a gene: 5. The CDR3 here is CASSGTGVPGELFF. The CDR3, as DNA: TGCGCCAGCAGTGGAACAGGGGTCCCCGGGGAGCTGTTTTTT.

V gene TRBV6-6 combines with J gene TRBJ2-3, with TRBD2 matching 10 bases. The CDR3 runs 17 residues. J lost 2 bases, V lost 2 bases, and 7 bases had no gene match. Germline V gene data show CDR1 as MNHNY and CDR2 as SVGAGI (reference sequence). The CDR3 DNA is TGTGCCAGCAGTTACAGGGCTAGCGGGGGCTACACAGATACGCAGTATTTT. This codes for CASSYRASGGYTDTQYF.

In its sample, this clonotype was seen a few times. This sequence joins TRBV19 and TRBJ2-7, with D possibly being TRBD2 (6 bases). V lost 3 bases to trimming and J lost 3 bases, with 12 bases between them. The CDR3 has 14 amino acids. CDR1 is LNHDA, CDR2 SQIVND, per germline (reference sequence). Here the CDR3 DNA reads TGTGCCAGTAGTATCGGGGGAACTTACTACGAGCAGTACTTC. Its protein is CASSIGGTYYEQYF.

This clonotype was observed at least ten times. This chain joins TRBV7-9 and TRBJ2-7; unclear D gene. CDR3 length: 14 amino acids. V lost 4 bases to trimming and J lost 4 bases, with 14 bases between them. Looked up from germline, CDR1 is SEHNR and CDR2 is FQNEAQ (reference sequence). CDR3 in amino acids: CASSSIAGVYEQYF. CDR3 bases: TGTGCCAGCAGCTCGATTGCAGGCGTTTACGAGCAGTACTTC.